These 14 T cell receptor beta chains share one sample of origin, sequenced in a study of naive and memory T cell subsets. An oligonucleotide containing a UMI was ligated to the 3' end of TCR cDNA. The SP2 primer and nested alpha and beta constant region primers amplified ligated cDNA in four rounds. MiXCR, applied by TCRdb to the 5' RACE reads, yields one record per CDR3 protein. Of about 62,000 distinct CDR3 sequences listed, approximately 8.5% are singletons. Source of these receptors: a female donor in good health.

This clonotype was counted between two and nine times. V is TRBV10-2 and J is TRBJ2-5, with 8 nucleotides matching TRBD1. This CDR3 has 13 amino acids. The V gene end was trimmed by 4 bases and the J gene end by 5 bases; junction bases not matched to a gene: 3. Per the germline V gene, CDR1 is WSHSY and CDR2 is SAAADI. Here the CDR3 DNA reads TGCGCCAGCAGTGCGCGACAGGGGGAGACCCAGTACTTC. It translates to CASSARQGETQYF.

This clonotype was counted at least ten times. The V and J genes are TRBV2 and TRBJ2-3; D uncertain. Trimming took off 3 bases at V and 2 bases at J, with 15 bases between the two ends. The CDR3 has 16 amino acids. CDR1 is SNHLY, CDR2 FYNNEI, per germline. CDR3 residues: CASSDPLGPTTDTQYF. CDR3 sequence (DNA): TGTGCCAGCAGTGACCCCCTCGGACCGACCACAGATACGCAGTATTTT. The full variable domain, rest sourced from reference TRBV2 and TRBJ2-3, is EPEVTQTPSHQVTQMGQEVILRCVPISNHLYFYWYRQILGQKVEFLVSFYNNEISEKSEIFDDQFSVERPDGSNFTLKIRSTKLEDSAMYFCASSDPLGPTTDTQYFGPGTRLTVL.

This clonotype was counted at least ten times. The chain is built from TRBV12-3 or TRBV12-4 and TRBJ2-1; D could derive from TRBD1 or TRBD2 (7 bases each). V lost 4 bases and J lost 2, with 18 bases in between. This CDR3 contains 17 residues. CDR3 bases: TGTGCCAGCAGTTCGCAGGGGGAGGGCTCGGCCTACAATGAGCAGTTCTTC. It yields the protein CASSSQGEGSAYNEQFF.

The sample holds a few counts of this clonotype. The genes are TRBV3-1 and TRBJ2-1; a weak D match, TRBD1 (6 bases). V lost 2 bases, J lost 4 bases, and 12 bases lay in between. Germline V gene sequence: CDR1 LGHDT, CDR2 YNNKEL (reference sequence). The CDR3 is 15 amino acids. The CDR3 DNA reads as TGTGCCAGCAGCCAAAAGGACAGCCGGTACAATGAGCAGTTCTTC. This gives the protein CASSQKDSRYNEQFF.

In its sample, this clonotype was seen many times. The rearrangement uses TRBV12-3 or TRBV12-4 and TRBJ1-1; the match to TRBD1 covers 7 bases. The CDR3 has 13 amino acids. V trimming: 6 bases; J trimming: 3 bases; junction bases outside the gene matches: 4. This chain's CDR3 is CASSRGQYTEAFF. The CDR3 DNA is TGTGCCAGCAGCAGGGGACAGTACACTGAAGCTTTCTTT.

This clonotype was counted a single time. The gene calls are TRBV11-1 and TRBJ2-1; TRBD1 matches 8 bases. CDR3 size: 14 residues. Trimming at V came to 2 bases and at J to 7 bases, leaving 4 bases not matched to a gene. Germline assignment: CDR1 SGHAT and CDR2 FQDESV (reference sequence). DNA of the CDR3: TGTGCCAGCAGCTTACAGGGGGCGCGTAATGAGCAGTTCTTC. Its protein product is CASSLQGARNEQFF.

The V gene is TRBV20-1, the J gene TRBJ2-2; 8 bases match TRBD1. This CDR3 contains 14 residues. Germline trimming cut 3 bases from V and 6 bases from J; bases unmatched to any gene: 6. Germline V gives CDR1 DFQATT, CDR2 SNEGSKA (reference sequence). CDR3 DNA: TGCAGTGCTAGCCCAGGGGGCTTTTCCGGGGAGCTGTTTTTT. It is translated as CSASPGGFSGELFF.

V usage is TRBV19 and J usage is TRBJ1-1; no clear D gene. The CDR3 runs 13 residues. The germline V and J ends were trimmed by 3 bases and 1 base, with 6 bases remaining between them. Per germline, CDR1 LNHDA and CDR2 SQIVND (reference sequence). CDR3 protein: CASSIWENTEAFF. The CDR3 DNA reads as TGTGCCAGTAGTATTTGGGAGAACACTGAAGCTTTCTTT.

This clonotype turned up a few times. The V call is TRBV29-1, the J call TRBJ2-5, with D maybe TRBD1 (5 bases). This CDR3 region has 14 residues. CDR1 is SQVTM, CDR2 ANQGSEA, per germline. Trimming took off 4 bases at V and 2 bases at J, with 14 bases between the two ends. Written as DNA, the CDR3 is TGCAGCGTTGGTGATGGGGCTCGACAAGAGACCCAGTACTTC. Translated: CSVGDGARQETQYF.

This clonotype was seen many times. The chain's CDR3 is CASSPTRTSSYNEQFF. As DNA, the CDR3 is TGTGCCAGCAGCCCTACTCGGACTAGCTCCTACAATGAGCAGTTCTTC. This rearrangement joins TRBV3-1 to TRBJ2-1; TRBD2 agrees at 7 bases. The CDR3 is made up of 16 amino acids. Germline-derived CDR1 and CDR2 are LGHDT and YNNKEL (reference sequence). The ends lost 4 bases at V and 0 bases at J; junction bases unmatched: 6.

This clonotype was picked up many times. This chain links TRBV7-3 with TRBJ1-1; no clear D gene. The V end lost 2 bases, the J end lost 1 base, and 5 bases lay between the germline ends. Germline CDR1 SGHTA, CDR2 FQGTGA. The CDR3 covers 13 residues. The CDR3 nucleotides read TGTGCCAGCAGCTTAGGCCAGAACACTGAAGCTTTCTTT. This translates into CASSLGQNTEAFF.

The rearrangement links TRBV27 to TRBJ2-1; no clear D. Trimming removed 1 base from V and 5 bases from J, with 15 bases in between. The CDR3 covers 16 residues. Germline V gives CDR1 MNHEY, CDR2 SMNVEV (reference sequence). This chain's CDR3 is CASSLLVRRTHNEQFF. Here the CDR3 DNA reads TGTGCCAGCAGTTTATTGGTACGGAGAACTCACAATGAGCAGTTCTTC.

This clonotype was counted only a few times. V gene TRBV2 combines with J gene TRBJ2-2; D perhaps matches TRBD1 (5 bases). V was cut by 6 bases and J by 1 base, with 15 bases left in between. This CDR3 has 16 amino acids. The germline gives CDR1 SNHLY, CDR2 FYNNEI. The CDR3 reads CASSEQVLGNTGELFF. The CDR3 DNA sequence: TGTGCCAGCAGCGAACAGGTTTTGGGGAACACCGGGGAGCTGTTTTTT.

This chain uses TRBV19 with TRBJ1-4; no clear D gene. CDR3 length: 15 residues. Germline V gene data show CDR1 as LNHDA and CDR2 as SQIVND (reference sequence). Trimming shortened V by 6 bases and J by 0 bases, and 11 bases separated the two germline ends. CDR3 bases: TGTGCCAGTAGATCCCGACACGCAACTAATGAAAAACTGTTTTTT. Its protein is CASRSRHATNEKLFF.